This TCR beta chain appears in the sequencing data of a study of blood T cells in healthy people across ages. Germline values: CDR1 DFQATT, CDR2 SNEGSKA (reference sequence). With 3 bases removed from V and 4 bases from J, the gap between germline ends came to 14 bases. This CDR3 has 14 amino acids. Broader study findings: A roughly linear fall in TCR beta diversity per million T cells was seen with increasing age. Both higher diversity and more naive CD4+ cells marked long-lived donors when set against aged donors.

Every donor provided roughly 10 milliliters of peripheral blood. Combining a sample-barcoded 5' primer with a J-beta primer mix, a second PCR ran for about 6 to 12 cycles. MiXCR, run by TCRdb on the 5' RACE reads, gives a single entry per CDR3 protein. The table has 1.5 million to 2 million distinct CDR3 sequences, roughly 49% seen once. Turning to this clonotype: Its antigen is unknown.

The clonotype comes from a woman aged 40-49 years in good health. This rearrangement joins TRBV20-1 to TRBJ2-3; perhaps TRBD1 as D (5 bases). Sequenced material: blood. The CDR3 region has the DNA TGCAGTGCTAGGAATCCAAGGGGCTCAGATACGCAGTATTTT. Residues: CSARNPRGSDTQYF.